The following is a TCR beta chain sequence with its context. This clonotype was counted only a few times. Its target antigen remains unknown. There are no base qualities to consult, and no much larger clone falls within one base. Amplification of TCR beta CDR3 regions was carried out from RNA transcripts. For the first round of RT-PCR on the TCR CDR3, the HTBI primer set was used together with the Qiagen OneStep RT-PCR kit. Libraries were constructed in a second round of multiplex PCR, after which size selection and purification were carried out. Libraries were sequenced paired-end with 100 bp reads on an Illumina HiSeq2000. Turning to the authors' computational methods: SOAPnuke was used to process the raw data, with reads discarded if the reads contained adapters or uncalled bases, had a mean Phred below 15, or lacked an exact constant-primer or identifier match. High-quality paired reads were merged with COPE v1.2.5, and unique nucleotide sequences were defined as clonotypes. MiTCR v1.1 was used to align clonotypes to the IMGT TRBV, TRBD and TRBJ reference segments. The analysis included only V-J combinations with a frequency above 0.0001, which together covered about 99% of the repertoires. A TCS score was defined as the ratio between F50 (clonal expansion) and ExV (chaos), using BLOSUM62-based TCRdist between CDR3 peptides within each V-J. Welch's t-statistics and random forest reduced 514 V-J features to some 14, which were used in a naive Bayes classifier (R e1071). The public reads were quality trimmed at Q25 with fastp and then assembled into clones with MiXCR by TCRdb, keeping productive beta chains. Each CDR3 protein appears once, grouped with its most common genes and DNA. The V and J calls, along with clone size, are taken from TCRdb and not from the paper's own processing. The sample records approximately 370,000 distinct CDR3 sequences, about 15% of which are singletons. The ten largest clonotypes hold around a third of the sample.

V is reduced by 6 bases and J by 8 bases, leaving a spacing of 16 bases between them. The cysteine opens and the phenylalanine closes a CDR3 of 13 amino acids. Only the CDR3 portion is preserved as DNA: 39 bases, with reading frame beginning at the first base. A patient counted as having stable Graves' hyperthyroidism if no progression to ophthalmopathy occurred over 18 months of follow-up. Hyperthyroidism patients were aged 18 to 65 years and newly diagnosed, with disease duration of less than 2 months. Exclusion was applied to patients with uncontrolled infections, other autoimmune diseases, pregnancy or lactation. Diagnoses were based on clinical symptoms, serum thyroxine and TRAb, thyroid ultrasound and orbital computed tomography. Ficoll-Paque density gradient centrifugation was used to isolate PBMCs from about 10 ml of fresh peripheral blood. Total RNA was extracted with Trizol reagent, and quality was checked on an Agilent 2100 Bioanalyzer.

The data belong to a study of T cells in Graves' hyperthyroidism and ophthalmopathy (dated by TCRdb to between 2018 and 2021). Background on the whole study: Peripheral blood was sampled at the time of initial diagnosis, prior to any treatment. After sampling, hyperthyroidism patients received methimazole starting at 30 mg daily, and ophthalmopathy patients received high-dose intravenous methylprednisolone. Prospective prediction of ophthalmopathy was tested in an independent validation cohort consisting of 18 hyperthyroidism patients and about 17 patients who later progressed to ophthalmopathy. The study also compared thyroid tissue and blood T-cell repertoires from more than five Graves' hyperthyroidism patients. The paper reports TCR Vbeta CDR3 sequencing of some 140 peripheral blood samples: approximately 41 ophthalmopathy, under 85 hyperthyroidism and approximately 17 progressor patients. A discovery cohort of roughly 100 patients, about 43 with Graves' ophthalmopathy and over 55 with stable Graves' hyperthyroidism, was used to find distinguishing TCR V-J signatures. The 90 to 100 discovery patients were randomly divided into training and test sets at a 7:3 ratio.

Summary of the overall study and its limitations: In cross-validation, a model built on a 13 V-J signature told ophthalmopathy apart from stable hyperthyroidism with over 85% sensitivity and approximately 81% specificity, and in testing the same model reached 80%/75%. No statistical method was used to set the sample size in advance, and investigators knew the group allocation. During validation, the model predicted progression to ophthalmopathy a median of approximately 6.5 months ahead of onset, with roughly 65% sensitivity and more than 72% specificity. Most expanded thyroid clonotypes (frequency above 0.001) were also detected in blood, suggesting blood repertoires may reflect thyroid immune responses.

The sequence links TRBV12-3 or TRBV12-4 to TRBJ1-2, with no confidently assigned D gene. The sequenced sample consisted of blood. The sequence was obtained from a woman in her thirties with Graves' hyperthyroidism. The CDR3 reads CASSPPGEVGYTF. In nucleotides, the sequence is TGTGCCAGCAGCCCCCCCGGGGAGGTGGGCTACACCTTC.